A single sample gave rise to the 30 T cell receptor beta chains below, sequenced in a study of neurological immune-mediated disorders. TCRdb redid the calling of the 5' RACE reads with MiXCR, one entry per CDR3 protein. This sample has some 76,000 distinct CDR3 sequences, with more than 3% found just once. Sequencing used PBMCs. Receptor source: a woman in her 50s with multiple sclerosis.

The sample holds many counts of this clonotype. V usage is TRBV6-2 or TRBV6-3 and J usage is TRBJ1-1; no definite D call. The germline V gene has CDR1 MNHEY and CDR2 SVGEGT. The ends were cut back, 6 bases at V and 1 base at J, with 15 bases in the middle. The CDR3 has 15 residues. The CDR3 region has the DNA TGTGCCAGCAGCCCCCGGGCCTCCGCGAACACTGAAGCTTTCTTT. This codes for CASSPRASANTEAFF.

This clonotype was detected many times. V is TRBV5-1 and J is TRBJ1-2; TRBD1 is a possible D gene (6 bases). The V gene's germline CDR1 is SGHRS and CDR2 YFSETQ. This CDR3 is built from 17 residues. V was pared by 4 bases and J by 1 base, with 20 bases between. DNA for the CDR3: TGCGCCAGCAGCCCTGGTCTTTTGGCAGGGGATAACTATGGCTACACCTTC. Translating gives CASSPGLLAGDNYGYTF.

This clonotype has a handful of counts. With a much larger clone just one base away, this may be a read error. V is TRBV20-1 and J is TRBJ1-5; D is ambiguous. This CDR3 has 12 residues. Looked up from germline, CDR1 is DFQATT and CDR2 is SNEGSKA (reference sequence). The DNA of the CDR3 is TGCAGTGCTAGAGGGGCAGATCAGCCCCAGAATTTT. Protein: CSARGADQPQNF.

The table lists this clonotype with many counts. The V call is TRBV6-5, the J call TRBJ2-2; TRBD1 aligns across 7 bases. The CDR3 covers 17 residues. Germline loops: CDR1 MNHEY, CDR2 SVGAGI. V gave up 5 bases and J gave up 1 base; unmatched junction bases: 10. This CDR3 reads CASSPRRGTVNTGELFF. CDR3 nucleotide sequence: TGTGCCAGCAGTCCGCGACGAGGGACAGTGAACACCGGGGAGCTGTTTTTT.

This clonotype was recorded at least ten times. This rearrangement joins TRBV20-1 to TRBJ2-3; 16 nucleotides align to TRBD2. Trimming at V came to 6 bases and at J to 5 bases, leaving 8 bases not matched to a gene. This CDR3 has 16 residues. The germline CDR1 and CDR2 sequences are DFQATT and SNEGSKA (reference sequence). The CDR3 DNA reads as TGCAGTGCCGGGACTAGCGGGAGGGGCGAGAGAGATACGCAGTATTTT. This sequence encodes CSAGTSGRGERDTQYF.

This clonotype has at least ten counts. This rearrangement joins TRBV5-5 to TRBJ2-3; tentatively, D is TRBD1 (6 bases). CDR3 length: 14 amino acids. From germline, CDR1 is SGHKS and CDR2 YYEKEE (reference sequence). The germline V and J ends were trimmed by 4 bases and 5 bases, with 14 bases remaining between them. CDR3 in amino acids: CASSPAQGIDTQYF. The CDR3 DNA reads as TGTGCCAGCAGCCCCGCGCAGGGGATAGATACGCAGTATTTT. The full variable domain, its missing parts supplied by reference TRBV5-5 and TRBJ2-3, is DAGVTQSPTHLIKTRGQQVTLRCSPISGHKSVSWYQQVLGQGPQFIFQYYEKEERGRGNFPDRFSARQFPNYSSELNVNALLLGDSALYLCASSPAQGIDTQYFGPGTRLTVL.

This clonotype has at least ten counts. The V and J genes are TRBV5-1 and TRBJ2-5; D is perhaps TRBD1 (6 bases). Trimming left V 4 bases short and J 2 bases short, with 12 bases between. The CDR3 loop spans 14 amino acids. Looked up from germline, CDR1 is SGHRS and CDR2 is YFSETQ. CDR3 sequence reads: CASSPRGTQETQYF. The CDR3 bases are TGCGCCAGCAGCCCCAGGGGTACTCAAGAGACCCAGTACTTC.

Ten or more counts support this clonotype. The rearrangement uses TRBV20-1 and TRBJ2-3; 14 nucleotides match TRBD2. The germline V gene encodes CDR1 DFQATT and CDR2 SNEGSKA (reference sequence). V was clipped by 5 bases and J by 4 bases; unmatched bases: 5. This CDR3 has 15 amino acids. The CDR3 protein is CSAPRTSGGSDTQYF. In nucleotides, the CDR3 is TGCAGTGCTCCCCGGACTAGCGGGGGGTCAGATACGCAGTATTTT.

In this sample, this clonotype turned up many times. V and J are TRBV28 and TRBJ2-2, with D possibly matching TRBD2 (6 bases). The CDR3 contains 16 residues. Germline CDR1 reads MDHEN; CDR2 reads SYDVKM. Trimming shortened V by 4 bases and J by 2 bases, and 14 bases separated the two germline ends. DNA for the CDR3: TGTGCCAGCAGTTCCGGCTACGGGGGAAACACCGGGGAGCTGTTTTTT. Translated: CASSSGYGGNTGELFF.

This clonotype showed up many times. The rearrangement uses TRBV29-1 and TRBJ2-1; a possible D gene is TRBD2 (6 bases). This CDR3 is 16 amino acids long. V was pared by 1 base and J by 6 bases, with 19 bases between. Germline assignment: CDR1 SQVTM and CDR2 ANQGSEA. CDR3: CSVEGSGTRISNEQFF. In DNA form, the CDR3 reads TGCAGCGTTGAAGGCTCCGGGACTCGTATTAGCAATGAGCAGTTCTTC.

At least ten counts were recorded for this clonotype. The chain links TRBV4-2 to TRBJ1-3; D may be TRBD1 (5 bases). Germline V gene sequence: CDR1 LGHNA, CDR2 YNFKEQ. This CDR3 comprises 17 residues. V gave up 1 base and J gave up 4 bases, with 17 bases separating them. The CDR3 nucleotides read TGTGCCAGCAGCCAAGTGCCCGGAGGGGCGCGAGGAAACACCATATATTTT. Translating it yields CASSQVPGGARGNTIYF.

The table lists this clonotype with many counts. The chain has TRBV29-1 and TRBJ1-1; D is possibly TRBD1 (5 bases). Germline V gene data show CDR1 as SQVTM and CDR2 as ANQGSEA. The germline V and J ends were trimmed by 4 bases and 1 base, with 10 bases remaining between them. The CDR3 is 13 residues long. The CDR3 spells CSVGRDGNTEAFF. CDR3 DNA sequence: TGCAGCGTTGGGAGGGACGGGAACACTGAAGCTTTCTTT.

Ten or more counts support this clonotype. The V gene is TRBV7-3, the J gene TRBJ2-7; possible D gene TRBD2, 6 bases. The CDR3 length is 13 residues. Trimming pared 8 bases from V and 3 bases from J, leaving 14 bases between. The germline gives CDR1 SGHTA, CDR2 FQGTGA. The CDR3 loop is CASAPSADYEQYF. CDR3 DNA: TGTGCCAGCGCGCCTAGCGCAGACTACGAGCAGTACTTC.

This clonotype was recorded many times. The J gene is TRBJ2-4, the V gene TRBV9; no firm D call. Germline lookup yields CDR1 SGDLS and CDR2 YYNGEE. The CDR3 spans 14 residues. V was pared by 4 bases and J by 0 bases, with 8 bases between. As DNA, the CDR3 is TGTGCCAGCAGCCCTCATCCAGCCAAAAACATTCAGTACTTC. It translates to CASSPHPAKNIQYF.

This clonotype was observed at least ten times. V usage is TRBV20-1 and J usage is TRBJ2-3; D perhaps matches TRBD2 (6 bases). The CDR3 contains 13 residues. Per germline, CDR1 DFQATT and CDR2 SNEGSKA (reference sequence). Trimming pared 6 bases from V and 3 bases from J, leaving 13 bases between. CDR3 region: CSAPGVPTDTQYF. The CDR3 nucleotides are TGCAGTGCCCCGGGGGTGCCGACAGATACGCAGTATTTT.

This clonotype has at least ten counts. The J gene is TRBJ2-7, the V gene TRBV27, with a tentative D call TRBD1 (6 bases). This CDR3 has 14 amino acids. Deletions cut 5 bases from V and 0 bases from J, with 11 bases between. Germline loops: CDR1 MNHEY, CDR2 SMNVEV (reference sequence). CDR3: CASSPQDSSYEQYF. CDR3 coding DNA: TGTGCCAGCAGTCCCCAGGACAGCTCCTACGAGCAGTACTTC.

This clonotype was seen at least ten times. The chain is built from TRBV29-1 and TRBJ2-7; 7 nucleotides match TRBD1. Trimming took 6 bases from V and 0 from J; bases not matched to a gene: 8. The germline V gene has CDR1 SQVTM and CDR2 ANQGSEA. The CDR3 loop spans 14 amino acids. This chain's CDR3 is CSVRTGLTSYEQYV. The CDR3 nucleotides are TGCAGCGTACGGACAGGCTTGACCTCCTACGAGCAGTACGTC.

This clonotype was counted at least ten times. The V gene is TRBV20-1, the J gene TRBJ1-1, with D maybe TRBD1 (5 bases). Germline loops: CDR1 DFQATT, CDR2 SNEGSKA (reference sequence). The CDR3 is 14 residues long. V lost 4 bases and J 1 base, leaving 13 bases between the germline ends. The CDR3 loop reads CSAKLWGGNTEAFF. As DNA, the CDR3 is TGCAGTGCTAAACTATGGGGGGGGAACACTGAAGCTTTCTTT.

CDR3 sequence (DNA): TGCGCCAGCAGCCGGGGACTAGCGAGCCCCGGCAATGAGCAGTTCTTC. Residues: CASSRGLASPGNEQFF. The chain links TRBV5-1 to TRBJ2-1; the match to TRBD2 covers 10 bases. Per the germline V gene, CDR1 is SGHRS and CDR2 is YFSETQ. The CDR3 length is 16 residues. V lost 4 bases, J lost 6 bases, and 10 bases stayed unmatched.

This clonotype was recorded many times. The rearrangement joins TRBV20-1 to TRBJ1-2; tentative D call: TRBD1 (6 bases). This CDR3 has 16 residues. CDR1 DFQATT and CDR2 SNEGSKA come from the germline V gene (reference sequence). Deletions cut 2 bases from V and 1 base from J, with 17 bases between. This CDR3 reads CSARQTGSGNNYGYTF. The CDR3 DNA reads as TGCAGTGCTAGACAGACAGGTTCTGGAAATAACTATGGCTACACCTTC.

In its sample, this clonotype was seen many times. V gene TRBV5-1 combines with J gene TRBJ1-2; no firm D call. Germline values: CDR1 SGHRS, CDR2 YFSETQ. The germline V and J ends were trimmed by 1 base and 0 bases, with 4 bases remaining between them. CDR3 length: 13 amino acids. CDR3 bases: TGCGCCAGCAGCTTGCAAGCTAACTATGGCTACACCTTC. Translating it yields CASSLQANYGYTF.

The chain has TRBV2 and TRBJ1-5, with TRBD1 matching over 7 bases. The germline V gene has CDR1 SNHLY and CDR2 FYNNEI. The CDR3 is 14 residues long. V lost 6 bases to trimming and J lost 3 bases; unmatched junction nucleotides: 5. CDR3 in amino acids: CASRAGTVNQPQHF. As DNA, the CDR3 is TGTGCCAGCAGGGCCGGGACAGTCAATCAGCCCCAGCATTTT. Variable domain in full (rest from reference TRBV2 and TRBJ1-5): EPEVTQTPSHQVTQMGQEVILRCVPISNHLYFYWYRQILGQKVEFLVSFYNNEISEKSEIFDDQFSVERPDGSNFTLKIRSTKLEDSAMYFCASRAGTVNQPQHFGDGTRLSIL.

This clonotype has at least ten counts. The chain has TRBV5-1 and TRBJ1-2; 10 bases map to TRBD1. The V gene end was trimmed by 4 bases and the J gene end by 5 bases; junction bases not matched to a gene: 5. Germline values: CDR1 SGHRS, CDR2 YFSETQ. The CDR3 totals 14 residues. The DNA of the CDR3 is TGCGCCAGCAGCCGTCCGGGACAGGGGTATGGCTACACCTTC. Protein sequence: CASSRPGQGYGYTF. Combining the CDR3 with reference TRBV5-1 and TRBJ1-2 gives the whole variable domain KAGVTQTPRYLIKTRGQQVTLSCSPISGHRSVSWYQQTPGQGLQFLFEYFSETQRNKGNFPGRFSGRQFSNSRSEMNVSTLELGDSALYLCASSRPGQGYGYTFGSGTRLTVV.

This clonotype was detected ten times or more. This chain joins TRBV6-5 and TRBJ2-1; D is possibly TRBD1 (5 bases). CDR3 length equals 14 residues. V was shortened by 5 bases and J by 9 bases, with 17 bases between the two germline ends. Germline assignment: CDR1 MNHEY and CDR2 SVGAGI. The CDR3 bases are TGTGCCAGCAGTAAAAGGGCCGTAAGGGGTGAGCAGTTCTTC. Translated: CASSKRAVRGEQFF.

This clonotype has at least ten counts. The V and J genes are TRBV14 and TRBJ1-2; possibly TRBD1 for D (6 bases). Deletions cut 0 bases from V and 2 bases from J, with 16 bases between. The germline CDR1 and CDR2 sequences are SGHDN and FVKESK. The CDR3 totals 17 residues. The CDR3 coding sequence is TGTGCCAGCAGCCAAGAGTGGGCGGCGGGGGCGAACTATGGCTACACCTTC. Amino acids: CASSQEWAAGANYGYTF.

In its sample, this clonotype was seen many times. CDR3 region: CSASGDPRQQYF. The DNA for the CDR3 is TGCAGTGCTAGTGGTGACCCTCGACAGCAGTACTTC. This sequence joins TRBV20-1 and TRBJ2-7; no reliable D call. The ends were cut back, 3 bases at V and 8 bases at J, with 14 bases in the middle. CDR1 DFQATT and CDR2 SNEGSKA come from the germline V gene (reference sequence). The CDR3 totals 12 residues.

This clonotype has a count of ten or more. J is TRBJ2-1 and V is TRBV20-1; the match to TRBD2 covers 10 bases. With V trimmed by 8 bases and J by 10 bases, 11 bases remained unmatched. The CDR3 is 13 amino acids. Germline CDR1 DFQATT, CDR2 SNEGSKA (reference sequence). CDR3 nucleotide sequence: TGCAGTATACCGGGGCTAGCGGGAGACGAGCAGTTCTTC. The encoded protein is CSIPGLAGDEQFF.

This clonotype was seen at least ten times. The chain carries TRBV11-3 and TRBJ2-1, with TRBD2 identical over 12 bases. CDR1 is SGHNT, CDR2 YENEEA, per germline. The length of the CDR3 is 15 residues. J lost 8 bases, V lost 4 bases, and 6 bases had no gene match. In DNA form, the CDR3 reads TGTGCCAGCAGCTCCGGACTAGCGGGGTTCGATGAGCAGTTCTTC. Its translation: CASSSGLAGFDEQFF.

This clonotype has at least ten counts. The chain links TRBV7-2 to TRBJ1-6; no reliable D call. The length of the CDR3 is 15 residues. Looked up from germline, CDR1 is SGHTA and CDR2 is FQGNSA. The V end was cut by 1 base, the J end by 8 bases, with 12 bases between. The CDR3 spells CASSLGGSTDSPLHF. The DNA for the CDR3 is TGTGCCAGCAGCTTAGGAGGCAGCACGGATTCACCCCTCCACTTT.

This clonotype was detected ten times or more. This chain uses TRBV10-2 with TRBJ2-2, with 11 bases matching TRBD2. Unmatched junction bases numbered 5, after V lost 6 bases and J lost 5 bases. CDR1 and CDR2 (germline): WSHSY, SAAADI. CDR3 length equals 15 residues. This chain's CDR3 is CASRVAGGPTGELFF. The CDR3 DNA sequence: TGCGCCAGCAGGGTAGCGGGAGGGCCAACCGGGGAGCTGTTTTTT.